This TCR beta chain appears in the sequencing data of a study of early T cells in non-severe SARS-CoV-2 infection. On the study more broadly: With bulk RNA from unsorted whole blood as input, sequencing yielded unpaired chains.

CDR1 SGHAT and CDR2 FQNNGV come from the germline V gene. CDR3 length: 14 amino acids. The V end lost 2 bases, the J end lost 5 bases, and 13 bases lay between the germline ends. Overall study results and limits: Missing private and CD4 specificities, VDJdb matching favored anti-spike CD8 responses.

Researchers tagged individual cDNA molecules with unique molecular identifiers. One entry per CDR3 protein results from TCRdb running MiXCR on the 5' RACE reads. In the table there are tens of thousands of distinct CDR3 sequences, around 20% of which are singletons. Note on this clonotype: Its antigen is as yet unknown.

The receptor was derived from an adult who was a healthcare worker with PCR-confirmed SARS-CoV-2 infection or an uninfected control (not recorded which). This chain connects TRBV11-2 to TRBJ2-7, with D maybe TRBD2 (5 bases). The specimen was whole blood, collected at baseline. CDR3 coding DNA: TGTGCCAGCAGCTTACCCTTCGGGGTTGACGAGCAGTACTTC. Its protein is CASSLPFGVDEQYF.